Listed here are 32 T cell receptor beta chains from one sample, sequenced in a study of T cell responses to AZD1222 COVID-19 vaccine. This table comes from immunoSEQ multiplex PCR, and its TCRdb copy is limited to in-frame clones, with some not included. The data contain 100,000 to 150,000 clones, approximately 88% of them singletons. Material: peripheral blood, obtained on day 0 of AZD1222 vaccination. The receptors stem from an adult in good health.

The chain employs TRBV6-5 and TRBJ1-6; D is unclear. Trimming removed 0 bases from V and 9 bases from J, with 12 bases in between. CDR1 is MNHEY and CDR2 is SVGAGI in the germline V gene. The CDR3 sequence is 15 residues long. The CDR3: CASSYSPVLGSPLHF. In nucleotides, the CDR3 is TGTGCCAGCAGTTACTCACCCGTTCTTGGTTCACCCCTCCACTTT.

The chain combines TRBV28 with TRBJ1-2, with D maybe TRBD1 (6 bases). The V and J ends lost 2 bases and 5 bases respectively, with 6 bases between them. The germline V gene encodes CDR1 MDHEN and CDR2 SYDVKM. The CDR3 loop spans 12 amino acids. The DNA for the CDR3 is TGTGCCAGCAGTTTAACAGGGTATGGCTACACCTTC. As protein: CASSLTGYGYTF.

The count of this clone is one. The V and J genes are TRBV11-2 and TRBJ1-6, with 7 bases lining up with TRBD1. The CDR3 is made up of 15 amino acids. The V and J ends lost 5 bases and 7 bases, in that order; junction bases with no gene match: 8. Germline V CDR1 and CDR2: SGHAT, FQNNGV. The CDR3 here is CASSRSGQINSPLHF. The DNA for the CDR3 is TGTGCCAGCAGCCGATCGGGACAGATAAATTCACCCCTCCACTTT.

V and J are TRBV6-1 and TRBJ2-1; 7 bases line up with TRBD2. Germline values: CDR1 MNHNS, CDR2 SASEGT. Trimming cost V 3 bases and J 0 bases; bases outside gene matches: 5. The CDR3 has 16 residues. DNA of the CDR3: TGTGCCAGCAGTGAGACTAGCCTCAGCTCCTACAATGAGCAGTTCTTC. This sequence encodes CASSETSLSSYNEQFF.

The chain carries TRBV6-5 and TRBJ2-1; a possible D gene is TRBD2 (6 bases). The CDR3 length is 14 residues. The V gene lost 9 bases and the J gene lost 1 base, with 13 bases spanning the gap. Germline lookup yields CDR1 MNHEY and CDR2 SVGAGI. As DNA, the CDR3 is TGTGCCAGTTACGGGACTCCGTCCTACAATGAGCAGTTCTTC. Translated: CASYGTPSYNEQFF.

V is TRBV6-5 and J is TRBJ2-7; 12 bases agree with TRBD2. Germline V CDR1 and CDR2: MNHEY, SVGAGI. This CDR3 has 14 residues. With 7 bases clipped from V and 5 bases from J, the junction kept 6 bases outside the gene matches. CDR3 nucleotides: TGTGCCAGCACCCGGACTAGCGGGAAGAACGAGCAGTACTTC. Translating gives CASTRTSGKNEQYF.

V usage is TRBV11-3 and J usage is TRBJ2-5, with a possible D match to TRBD2 (6 bases). V lost 4 bases and J 5 bases, leaving 23 bases between the germline ends. Germline-derived CDR1 and CDR2 are SGHNT and YENEEA. This CDR3 has 17 residues. The CDR3 is CASSWGVWGMDKETQYF. CDR3 nucleotide sequence: TGTGCCAGCAGCTGGGGGGTCTGGGGGATGGATAAGGAGACCCAGTACTTC.

Written as DNA, the CDR3 is TGTGCCAGCAGTGATCGTGGCCTAGCTGCCTCCTACGAGCAGTACTTC. Translating it yields CASSDRGLAASYEQYF. This chain joins TRBV6-1 and TRBJ2-7; a weak D match, TRBD2 (5 bases). V gave up 3 bases and J gave up 0 bases, with 15 bases separating them. This CDR3 has 16 residues. Looked up from germline, CDR1 is MNHNS and CDR2 is SASEGT.

The chain couples TRBV7-3 to TRBJ2-1; D gene ambiguous. Trimming shortened V by 5 bases and J by 0 bases, and 11 bases separated the two germline ends. The CDR3 consists of 15 residues. Germline V gene data show CDR1 as SGHTA and CDR2 as FQGTGA. The CDR3 bases are TGTGCCAGCAGCCCCCAGCCGAGCTCCTACAATGAGCAGTTCTTC. As protein: CASSPQPSSYNEQFF. Together with reference TRBV7-3 and TRBJ2-1, the CDR3 gives the full variable domain: GAGVSQTPSNKVTEKGKYVELRCDPISGHTALYWYRQSLGQGPEFLIYFQGTGAADDSGLPNDRFFAVRPEGSVSTLKIQRTERGDSAVYLCASSPQPSSYNEQFFGPGTRLTVL.

The chain carries TRBV3-1 (or the pseudogene TRBV3-2) and TRBJ2-7; 9 bases match TRBD1. Germline V gives CDR1 LGHDT, CDR2 YNNKEL (reference sequence). V gave up 4 bases and J gave up 6 bases; unmatched junction bases: 7. CDR3 length equals 14 residues. For the CDR3, the DNA is TGTGCCAGCAGCCCCGTTGGGACAGGGTCCGAGCAGTACTTC. It codes for CASSPVGTGSEQYF.

The V and J genes are TRBV13 and TRBJ2-4, with 9 positions matching TRBD2. V gave up 5 bases and J gave up 7 bases; unmatched junction bases: 6. This CDR3 region has 14 residues. Per germline, CDR1 PRHDT and CDR2 FYEKMQ (reference sequence). CDR3 region: CASSLGLAPNIQYF. Here the CDR3 DNA reads TGTGCCAGCAGCCTGGGACTAGCCCCTAACATTCAGTACTTC.

The chain employs TRBV15 and TRBJ2-1; TRBD1 is a possible D gene (5 bases). Germline CDR1 reads LNHNV; CDR2 reads YYDKDF (reference sequence). This CDR3 is built from 15 residues. Trimming removed 4 bases at V and 5 bases at J, with 15 bases between. Here the CDR3 reads CATSTPRGFNNEQFF. The DNA for the CDR3 is TGTGCCACCAGCACGCCTAGGGGATTCAACAATGAGCAGTTCTTC.

V is TRBV2 and J is TRBJ1-1; TRBD1 might be the D (6 bases). This CDR3 is built from 15 residues. V lost 7 bases to trimming and J lost 5 bases, with 20 bases between them. Germline V gene lookup returns CDR1 SNHLY and CDR2 FYNNEI. The CDR3 DNA sequence: TGTGCCAGCAAGGGTATCCGGGGGCCAAGGACTGAAGCTTTCTTT. Translated: CASKGIRGPRTEAFF.

V usage is TRBV19 and J usage is TRBJ2-3; the match to TRBD1 covers 9 bases. The germline V gene encodes CDR1 LNHDA and CDR2 SQIVND (reference sequence). V lost 6 bases, J lost 4 bases, and 5 bases stayed unmatched. The CDR3 length is 14 residues. The CDR3 DNA sequence: TGTGCCAGTAGCCAACAGGGGGCCCCAGATACGCAGTATTTT. Translation: CASSQQGAPDTQYF.

The table lists this clone with a count of one. The chain has TRBV29-1 and TRBJ2-7; 9 bases agree with TRBD1. CDR3 length: 13 residues. The V segment lost 2 bases and the J segment 3 bases; nucleotides outside the gene matches: 2. CDR1 and CDR2 (germline): SQVTM, ANQGSEA. CDR3 amino acids: CSVEWTGVYEQYF. CDR3 nucleotides: TGCAGCGTTGAATGGACAGGGGTCTACGAGCAGTACTTC.

The V call is TRBV24-1, the J call TRBJ2-1, with D maybe TRBD2 (5 bases). Germline CDR1 KGHDR, CDR2 SFDVKD. Trimming removed 2 bases at V and 9 bases at J, with 19 bases between. This CDR3 is built from 16 residues. The CDR3 nucleotides are TGTGCCACCAGTGATTGGCCTAGCTCCCCACATAGTGAGCAGTTCTTC. Amino acids: CATSDWPSSPHSEQFF.

The CDR3 coding sequence is TGTGCCAGCAGTTTATCCGGGTCTGAAGCTTTCTTT. It yields the protein CASSLSGSEAFF. V gene TRBV27 combines with J gene TRBJ1-1; D ambiguous. The length of the CDR3 is 12 residues. V was clipped by 0 bases and J by 6 bases, with 5 bases between them. Germline assignment: CDR1 MNHEY and CDR2 SMNVEV (reference sequence).

The chain has TRBV24-1 and TRBJ2-1, with 9 bases that match TRBD1. Trimming at V came to 5 bases and at J to 3 bases, leaving 7 bases not matched to a gene. Germline assignment: CDR1 KGHDR and CDR2 SFDVKD. The CDR3 contains 16 residues. In DNA form, the CDR3 reads TGTGCCACCAGTGCCCCGGGGACAGGGAACTACAATGAGCAGTTCTTC. Encoded protein: CATSAPGTGNYNEQFF.

V usage is TRBV12-5 and J usage is TRBJ1-3; no clear D. The V and J ends lost 2 bases and 6 bases respectively, with 14 bases between them. This CDR3 comprises 15 residues. CDR1 is LGHNT, CDR2 FRNRAP, per germline. The CDR3 here is CASGLSGRPINTIYF. DNA of the CDR3: TGTGCTAGTGGTTTGTCTGGACGGCCTATAAACACCATATATTTT.

The chain carries TRBV7-7 and TRBJ2-1; 11 bases are a match to TRBD1. Germline V CDR1 and CDR2: SSHAT, FNYEAQ (reference sequence). J was trimmed by 6 bases and V by 3 bases; bases with no gene match: 1. The CDR3 contains 14 residues. CDR3 nucleotide sequence: TGTGCCAGCAGCTTGGGGACAGGGGGCAATGAGCAGTTCTTC. Protein product: CASSLGTGGNEQFF.

The genes are TRBV7-8 and TRBJ2-5; 7 bases align to TRBD2. CDR1 SGHVS and CDR2 FQNEAQ come from the germline V gene. This CDR3 has 14 residues. After removal of 5 bases from V and 5 bases from J, the junction contained 8 bases not matched to a gene. The CDR3 bases are TGTGCCAGCAGCCAGGGACTGCGGGGGGAGACCCAGTACTTC. This encodes CASSQGLRGETQYF.

The V and J genes are TRBV7-9 and TRBJ1-2; the D gene is possibly TRBD1 (5 bases). Germline CDR1 reads SEHNR; CDR2 reads FQNEAQ (reference sequence). V lost 2 bases, J lost 0 bases, and 13 bases lay in between. The CDR3 consists of 16 residues. The CDR3 DNA reads TGTGCCAGCAGCTTATCCCACCGGGGCCCTAACTATGGCTACACCTTC. Its protein product is CASSLSHRGPNYGYTF.

This clone was observed a handful of times. The chain has TRBV6-1 and TRBJ1-1; D call uncertain. Trimming cost V 2 bases and J 10 bases, with 5 bases left between them. The CDR3 sequence is 10 residues long. Germline values: CDR1 MNHNS, CDR2 SASEGT. In DNA form, the CDR3 reads TGTGCCAGCAGTGAATGGGGAGCTTTCTTT. Its translation: CASSEWGAFF.

This sequence joins TRBV15 and TRBJ1-2; a possible D gene is TRBD1 (5 bases). Germline V lookup: CDR1 LNHNV, CDR2 YYDKDF (reference sequence). The CDR3 sequence is 20 residues long. V was trimmed by 0 bases and J by 3 bases, leaving 26 bases between them. The CDR3 region is CATSRDLIGAGSSAHYGYTF. The CDR3 nucleotides are TGTGCCACCAGCAGAGATCTCATAGGGGCAGGCAGTTCGGCACACTATGGCTACACCTTC.

The V and J genes are TRBV9 and TRBJ2-7; D ambiguous. Deletions cut 3 bases from V and 0 bases from J, with 10 bases between. Germline V gene sequence: CDR1 SGDLS, CDR2 YYNGEE. CDR3 length: 14 amino acids. The CDR3 protein is CASSAEPFSYEQYF. In nucleotides, the CDR3 is TGTGCCAGCAGCGCCGAGCCTTTCTCCTACGAGCAGTACTTC.

The chain is built from TRBV5-1 and TRBJ1-2; D remains ambiguous. CDR3 size: 13 residues. The V end was cut by 4 bases, the J end by 8 bases, with 15 bases between. Germline lookup yields CDR1 SGHRS and CDR2 YFSETQ. The CDR3 DNA follows: TGCGCCAGCAGCCTGGACCGGGCGGCCGGCTACACCTTC. Translated: CASSLDRAAGYTF.

V usage is TRBV4-3 and J usage is TRBJ2-7, with D perhaps TRBD1 (5 bases). The CDR3 is made up of 15 amino acids. Germline V gives CDR1 LGHNA, CDR2 YSLEER. Between the trimmed V and J ends, which lost 2 bases and 0 bases, there was a span of 11 bases. DNA of the CDR3: TGCGCCAGCAGCCAATATCAGGGAAGCTCCTACGAGCAGTACTTC. Its translation is CASSQYQGSSYEQYF.

This sequence joins TRBV12-3 or TRBV12-4 and TRBJ2-1, with D unresolved. Trimming stripped 4 bases from V and 1 base from J, with 2 bases between. The CDR3 totals 12 residues. CDR3 nucleotides: TGTGCCAGCAGTTATTCCTACAATGAGCAGTTCTTC. Its translation is CASSYSYNEQFF.

The rearrangement joins TRBV9 to TRBJ2-2, with TRBD2 matching over 13 bases. The trim removed 2 bases at V and 0 bases at J, leaving 4 bases unmatched. The length of the CDR3 is 18 residues. Germline-derived CDR1 and CDR2 are SGDLS and YYNGEE. The CDR3 coding sequence is TGTGCCAGCAGCGTCTCGGGACTAGCGGGGCCGAACACCGGGGAGCTGTTTTTT. This codes for CASSVSGLAGPNTGELFF.

This chain joins TRBV3-1 (or the pseudogene TRBV3-2) and TRBJ2-1, with TRBD2 matching over 10 bases. CDR1 LGHDT and CDR2 YNNKEL come from the germline V gene (reference sequence). V shed 0 bases, J shed 0 bases, and the junction held 5 bases outside the gene matches. CDR3 length: 18 amino acids. CDR3 in DNA: TGTGCCAGCAGCCAAGACCTAGCGGGAGCAAGCTCCTACAATGAGCAGTTCTTC. Its translation: CASSQDLAGASSYNEQFF.

The chain employs TRBV29-1 and TRBJ1-5; unclear D gene. Germline loops: CDR1 SQVTM, CDR2 ANQGSEA. There are 12 residues in the CDR3. The germline V and J ends were trimmed by 7 bases and 0 bases, with 7 bases remaining between them. The DNA of the CDR3 is TGCAGCGCTGGCCATAGCAATCAGCCCCAGCATTTT. It codes for CSAGHSNQPQHF. Using reference TRBV29-1 and TRBJ1-5 for the parts outside the CDR3, the full variable domain is SAVISQKPSRDICQRGTSLTIQCQVDSQVTMMFWYRQQPGQSLTLIATANQGSEATYESGFVIDKFPISRPNLTFSTLTVSNMSPEDSSIYLCSAGHSNQPQHFGDGTRLSIL.

The V call is TRBV19, the J call TRBJ2-5; D is ambiguous. V was clipped by 4 bases and J by 5 bases, with 14 bases between them. The length of the CDR3 is 14 residues. CDR1 LNHDA and CDR2 SQIVND come from the germline V gene (reference sequence). The CDR3 reads CASSTRLGFETQYF. The CDR3 DNA reads as TGTGCCAGTAGTACGCGATTAGGTTTTGAGACCCAGTACTTC.